This paragraph covers one TCR beta chain sequence. This specimen belongs to a study of blood T cell repertoires in COVID-19. Study information: Sites in the United States, Italy and Spain provided acute and convalescent COVID-19 samples. The cDNA or gDNA used as material had been derived from T cells, B-cell-depleted T cells, or PBMCs.

CDR3 size: 13 residues. Germline V lookup: CDR1 GTSNPN, CDR2 SVGIG (reference sequence). Trimming stripped 5 bases from V and 4 bases from J, with 14 bases between. Method: immunoSEQ multiplex PCR; TCRdb's copy keeps in-frame clones and lacks some. The table shows approximately 140,000 clones, with approximately 81% occurring only once. Sequencing input: peripheral blood. The rearrangement uses TRBV30 and TRBJ1-2; D remains unclear. The sequence came from a human donor in a cohort sampled during active COVID-19. CDR3 coding DNA: TGTGCCTGGGGAGCAGGTATCCTCTATGGCTACACCTTC. This gives the protein CAWGAGILYGYTF.